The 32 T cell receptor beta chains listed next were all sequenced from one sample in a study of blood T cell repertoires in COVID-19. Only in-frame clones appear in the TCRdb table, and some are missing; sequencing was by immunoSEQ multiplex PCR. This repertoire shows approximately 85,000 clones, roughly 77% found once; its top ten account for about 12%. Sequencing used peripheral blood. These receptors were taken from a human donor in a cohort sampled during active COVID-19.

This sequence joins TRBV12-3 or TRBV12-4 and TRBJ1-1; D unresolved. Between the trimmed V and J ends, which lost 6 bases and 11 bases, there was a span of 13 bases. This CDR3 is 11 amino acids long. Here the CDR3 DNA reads TGTGCCAGCAGGGGCTACTTGGTGGCTTTCTTT. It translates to CASRGYLVAFF.

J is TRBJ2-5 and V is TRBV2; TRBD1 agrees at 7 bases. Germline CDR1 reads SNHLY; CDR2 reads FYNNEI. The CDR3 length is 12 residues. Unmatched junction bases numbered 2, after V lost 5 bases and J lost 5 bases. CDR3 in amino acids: CASSLDRETQYF. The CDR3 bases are TGTGCCAGCAGTTTGGACAGGGAGACCCAGTACTTC.

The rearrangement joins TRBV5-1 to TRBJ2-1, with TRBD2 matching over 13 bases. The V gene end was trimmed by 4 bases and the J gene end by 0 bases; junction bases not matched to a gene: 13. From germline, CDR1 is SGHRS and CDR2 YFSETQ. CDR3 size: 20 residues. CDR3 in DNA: TGCGCCAGCAGCCCTAAGGGACTAGCGGGGAGCGCGAGCTCCTACAATGAGCAGTTCTTC. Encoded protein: CASSPKGLAGSASSYNEQFF.

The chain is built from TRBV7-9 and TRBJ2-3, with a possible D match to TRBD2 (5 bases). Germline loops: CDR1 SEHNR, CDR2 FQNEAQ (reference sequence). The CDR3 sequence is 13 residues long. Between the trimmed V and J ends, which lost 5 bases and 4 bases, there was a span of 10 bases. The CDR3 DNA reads TGTGCCAGCAGCCTGCCTAGCTCAGATACGCAGTATTTT. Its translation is CASSLPSSDTQYF.

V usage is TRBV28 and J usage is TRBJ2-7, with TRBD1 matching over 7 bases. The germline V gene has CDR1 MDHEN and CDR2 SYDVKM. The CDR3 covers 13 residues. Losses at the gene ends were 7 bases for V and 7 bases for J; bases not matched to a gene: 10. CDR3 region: CASTLVGQREQYF. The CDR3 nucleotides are TGTGCCAGCACTTTGGTGGGACAGAGAGAGCAGTACTTC. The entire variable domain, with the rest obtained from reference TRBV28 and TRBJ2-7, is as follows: DVKVTQSSRYLVKRTGEKVFLECVQDMDHENMFWYRQDPGLGLRLIYFSYDVKMKEKGDIPEGYSVSREKKERFSLILESASTNQTSMYLCASTLVGQREQYFGPGTRLTVT.

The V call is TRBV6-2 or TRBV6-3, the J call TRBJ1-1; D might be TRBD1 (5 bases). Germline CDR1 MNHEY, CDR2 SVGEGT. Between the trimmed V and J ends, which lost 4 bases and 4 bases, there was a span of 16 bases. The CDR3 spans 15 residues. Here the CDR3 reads CASSSTTGMGTEAFF. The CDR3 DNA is TGTGCCAGCAGTTCTACCACAGGAATGGGCACTGAAGCTTTCTTT.

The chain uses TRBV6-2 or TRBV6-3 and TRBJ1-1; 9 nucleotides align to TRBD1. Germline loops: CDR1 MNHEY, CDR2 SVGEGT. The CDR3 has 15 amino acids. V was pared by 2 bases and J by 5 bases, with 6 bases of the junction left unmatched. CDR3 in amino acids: CASSYAGTGRTEAFF. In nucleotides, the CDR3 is TGTGCCAGCAGTTACGCCGGGACAGGGCGGACTGAAGCTTTCTTT.

The CDR3 loop reads CASSYAGTYLSYEQYF. The CDR3 region has the DNA TGTGCCAGCAGCTACGCCGGGACATACCTCTCCTACGAGCAGTACTTC. The chain couples TRBV5-6 to TRBJ2-7; possible D gene TRBD1, 6 bases. V was shortened by 3 bases and J by 0 bases, with 16 bases between the two germline ends. Per the germline V gene, CDR1 is SGHDT and CDR2 is YYEEEE. This CDR3 region has 16 residues. Filled out from reference TRBV5-6 and TRBJ2-7, the complete variable domain reads DAGVTQSPTHLIKTRGQQVTLRCSPKSGHDTVSWYQQALGQGPQFIFQYYEEEERQRGNFPDRFSGHQFPNYSSELNVNALLLGDSALYLCASSYAGTYLSYEQYFGPGTRLTVT.

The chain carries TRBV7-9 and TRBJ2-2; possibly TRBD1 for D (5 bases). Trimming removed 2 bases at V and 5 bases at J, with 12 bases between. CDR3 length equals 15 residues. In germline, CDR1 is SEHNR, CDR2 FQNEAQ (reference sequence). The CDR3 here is CASSLFGGATGELFF. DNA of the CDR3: TGTGCCAGCAGCTTATTTGGTGGGGCTACCGGGGAGCTGTTTTTT.

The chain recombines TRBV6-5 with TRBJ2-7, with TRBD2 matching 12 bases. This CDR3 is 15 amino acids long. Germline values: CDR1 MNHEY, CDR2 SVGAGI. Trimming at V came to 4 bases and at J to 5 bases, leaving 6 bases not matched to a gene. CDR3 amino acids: CASSFASGGANEQYF. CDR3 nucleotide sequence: TGTGCCAGCAGTTTTGCTAGCGGGGGGGCCAACGAGCAGTACTTC.

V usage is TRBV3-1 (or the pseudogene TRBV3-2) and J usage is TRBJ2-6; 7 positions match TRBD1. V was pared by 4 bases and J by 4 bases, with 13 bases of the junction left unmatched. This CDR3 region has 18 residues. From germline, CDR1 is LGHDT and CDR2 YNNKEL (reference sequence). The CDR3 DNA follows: TGTGCCAGCAGCCCACGAGGGCACAGGGGAAGCGGGGCCAACGTCCTGACTTTC. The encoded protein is CASSPRGHRGSGANVLTF.

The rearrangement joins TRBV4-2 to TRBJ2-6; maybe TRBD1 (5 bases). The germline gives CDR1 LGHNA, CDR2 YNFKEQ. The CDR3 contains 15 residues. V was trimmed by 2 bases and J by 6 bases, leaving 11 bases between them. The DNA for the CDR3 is TGTGCCAGCAGCCAACGACAGAGCGCGGCCAACGTCCTGACTTTC. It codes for CASSQRQSAANVLTF.

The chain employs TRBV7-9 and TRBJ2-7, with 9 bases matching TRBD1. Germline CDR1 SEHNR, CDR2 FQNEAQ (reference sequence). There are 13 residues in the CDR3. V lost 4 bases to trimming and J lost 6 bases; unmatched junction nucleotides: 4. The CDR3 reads CASSSGTGPEQYF. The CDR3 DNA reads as TGTGCCAGCAGCTCCGGGACAGGGCCCGAGCAGTACTTC.

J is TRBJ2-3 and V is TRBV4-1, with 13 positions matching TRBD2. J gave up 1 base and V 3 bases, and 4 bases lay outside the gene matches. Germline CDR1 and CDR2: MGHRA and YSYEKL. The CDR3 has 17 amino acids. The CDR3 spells CASSQWTSGGGTDTQYF. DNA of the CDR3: TGCGCCAGCAGCCAGTGGACTAGCGGGGGTGGCACAGATACGCAGTATTTT.

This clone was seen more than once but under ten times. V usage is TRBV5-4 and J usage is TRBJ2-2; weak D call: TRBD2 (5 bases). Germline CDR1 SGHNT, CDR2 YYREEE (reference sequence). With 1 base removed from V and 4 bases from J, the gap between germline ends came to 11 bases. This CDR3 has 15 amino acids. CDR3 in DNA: TGTGCCAGCAGCTTGCTTAGCGCCACCACCGGGGAGCTGTTTTTT. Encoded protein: CASSLLSATTGELFF.

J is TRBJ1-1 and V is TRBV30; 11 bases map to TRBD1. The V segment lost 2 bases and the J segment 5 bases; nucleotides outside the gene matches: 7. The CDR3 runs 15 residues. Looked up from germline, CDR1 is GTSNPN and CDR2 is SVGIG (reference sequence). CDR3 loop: CAWSTGTGGYTEAFF. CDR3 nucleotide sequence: TGTGCCTGGAGTACCGGGACAGGGGGTTATACTGAAGCTTTCTTT.

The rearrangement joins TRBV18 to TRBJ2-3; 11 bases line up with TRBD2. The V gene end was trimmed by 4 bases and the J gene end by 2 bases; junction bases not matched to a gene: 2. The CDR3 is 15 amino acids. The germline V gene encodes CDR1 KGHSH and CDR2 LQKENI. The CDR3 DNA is TGTGCCAGCTCACTACTAGCGGGGGACACAGATACGCAGTATTTT. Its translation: CASSLLAGDTDTQYF.

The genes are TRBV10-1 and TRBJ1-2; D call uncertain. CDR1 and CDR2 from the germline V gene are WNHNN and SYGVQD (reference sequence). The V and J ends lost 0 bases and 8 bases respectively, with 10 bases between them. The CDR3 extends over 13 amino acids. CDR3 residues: CASSESEGRGYTF. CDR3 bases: TGCGCCAGCAGTGAGTCGGAGGGTCGGGGCTACACCTTC.

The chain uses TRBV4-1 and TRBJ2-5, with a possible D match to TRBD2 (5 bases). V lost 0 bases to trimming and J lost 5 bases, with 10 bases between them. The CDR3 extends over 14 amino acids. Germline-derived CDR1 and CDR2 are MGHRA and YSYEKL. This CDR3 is CASSQDGGIETQYF. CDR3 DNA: TGCGCCAGCAGCCAAGACGGAGGAATTGAGACCCAGTACTTC.

The CDR3 here is CASSVRDRENQNYGYTF. The CDR3 nucleotides are TGTGCCAGCAGTGTCCGGGACAGAGAGAATCAGAACTATGGCTACACCTTC. The J gene is TRBJ1-2, the V gene TRBV28; 7 bases match TRBD1. The CDR3 runs to 17 residues. The junction had 14 bases not matched to a gene; V was cut back by 5 bases and J by 2 bases. The germline V gene encodes CDR1 MDHEN and CDR2 SYDVKM.

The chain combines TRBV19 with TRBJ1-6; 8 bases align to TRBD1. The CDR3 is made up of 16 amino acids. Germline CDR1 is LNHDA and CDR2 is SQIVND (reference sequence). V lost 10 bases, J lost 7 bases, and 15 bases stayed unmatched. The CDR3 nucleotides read TGTGCCACCACATCTAACTCCAGGGGGCTGAATTCACCCCTCCACTTT. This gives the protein CATTSNSRGLNSPLHF.

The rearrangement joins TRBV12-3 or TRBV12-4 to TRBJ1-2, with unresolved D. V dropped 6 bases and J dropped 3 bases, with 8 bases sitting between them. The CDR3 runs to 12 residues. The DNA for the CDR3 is TGTGCCAGCAGGTCCGTCCACTATGGCTACACCTTC. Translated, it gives CASRSVHYGYTF.

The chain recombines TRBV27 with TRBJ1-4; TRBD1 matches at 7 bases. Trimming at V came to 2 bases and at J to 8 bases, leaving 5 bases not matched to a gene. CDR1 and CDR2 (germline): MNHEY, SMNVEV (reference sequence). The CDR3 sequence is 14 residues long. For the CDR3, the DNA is TGTGCCAGCAGTTTACAAGGGGGCCGGGAAAAACTGTTTTTT. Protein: CASSLQGGREKLFF.

The CDR3 nucleotides are TGTGCCAGCAGACAGGGCCTCTCTGGAAACACCATATATTTT. Translation gives CASRQGLSGNTIYF. This chain uses TRBV7-9 with TRBJ1-3; TRBD1 might be the D (6 bases). This CDR3 comprises 14 residues. The V gene's germline CDR1 is SEHNR and CDR2 FQNEAQ (reference sequence). The germline V and J ends were trimmed by 6 bases and 0 bases, with 9 bases remaining between them.

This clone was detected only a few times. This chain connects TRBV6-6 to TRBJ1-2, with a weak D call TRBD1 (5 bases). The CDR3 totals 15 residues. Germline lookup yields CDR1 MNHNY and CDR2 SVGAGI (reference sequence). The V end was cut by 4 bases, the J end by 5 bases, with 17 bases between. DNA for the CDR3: TGTGCCAGCAGTTCCCGAAGCGGGGCCATTTATGGCTACACCTTC. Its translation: CASSSRSGAIYGYTF.

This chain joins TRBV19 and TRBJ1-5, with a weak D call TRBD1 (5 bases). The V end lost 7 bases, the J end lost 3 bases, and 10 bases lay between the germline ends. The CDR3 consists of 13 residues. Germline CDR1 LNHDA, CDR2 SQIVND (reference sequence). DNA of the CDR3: TGTGCCAGTACACCCAGGGTCAATCAGCCCCAGCATTTT. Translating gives CASTPRVNQPQHF.

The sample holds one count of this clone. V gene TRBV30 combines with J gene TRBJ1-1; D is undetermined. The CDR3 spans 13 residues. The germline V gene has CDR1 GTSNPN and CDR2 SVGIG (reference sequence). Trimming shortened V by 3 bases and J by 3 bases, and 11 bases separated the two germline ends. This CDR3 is CAWRASLYTEAFF. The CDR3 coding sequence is TGTGCCTGGAGAGCCTCCCTATACACTGAAGCTTTCTTT.

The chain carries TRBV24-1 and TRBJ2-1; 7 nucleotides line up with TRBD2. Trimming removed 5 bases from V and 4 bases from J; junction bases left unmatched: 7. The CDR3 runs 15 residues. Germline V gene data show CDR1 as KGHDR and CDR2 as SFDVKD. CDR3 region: CATSVSGGGYNEQFF. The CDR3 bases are TGTGCCACCAGTGTGTCGGGCGGGGGATACAATGAGCAGTTCTTC.

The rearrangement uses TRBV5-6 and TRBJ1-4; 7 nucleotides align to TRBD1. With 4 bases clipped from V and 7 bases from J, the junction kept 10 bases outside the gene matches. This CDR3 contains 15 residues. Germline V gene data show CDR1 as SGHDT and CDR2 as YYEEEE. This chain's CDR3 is CASSPRQGGGEKLFF. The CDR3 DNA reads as TGTGCCAGCAGCCCTCGACAGGGTGGGGGTGAAAAACTGTTTTTT. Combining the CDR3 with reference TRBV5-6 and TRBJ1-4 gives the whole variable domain DAGVTQSPTHLIKTRGQQVTLRCSPKSGHDTVSWYQQALGQGPQFIFQYYEEEERQRGNFPDRFSGHQFPNYSSELNVNALLLGDSALYLCASSPRQGGGEKLFFGSGTQLSVL.

The DNA for the CDR3 is TGTGCCAGCAGTTTAACCAGGGGGACAGGGGGCAATGAGCAGTTCTTC. Translated, it gives CASSLTRGTGGNEQFF. The chain uses TRBV27 and TRBJ2-1; 11 bases map to TRBD1. CDR1 MNHEY and CDR2 SMNVEV come from the germline V gene (reference sequence). Trimming removed 2 bases from V and 6 bases from J; junction bases left unmatched: 6. The CDR3 is 16 residues long.

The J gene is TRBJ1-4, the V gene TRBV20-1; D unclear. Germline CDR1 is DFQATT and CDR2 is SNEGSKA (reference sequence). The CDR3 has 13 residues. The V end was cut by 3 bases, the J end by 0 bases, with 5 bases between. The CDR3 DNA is TGCAGTGCTAGTAGAGCAACTAATGAAAAACTGTTTTTT. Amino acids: CSASRATNEKLFF.

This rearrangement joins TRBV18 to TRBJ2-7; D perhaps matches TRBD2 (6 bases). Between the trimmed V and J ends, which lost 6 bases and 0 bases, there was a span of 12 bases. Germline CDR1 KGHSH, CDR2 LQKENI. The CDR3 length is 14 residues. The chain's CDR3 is CASSDRTISYEQYF. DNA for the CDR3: TGTGCCAGCTCGGATCGGACTATCTCCTACGAGCAGTACTTC.